This T cell receptor beta chain is from a study of shared clonotypes between healthy human individuals. V trimming: 5 bases; J trimming: 6 bases; junction bases outside the gene matches: 6. Looked up from germline, CDR1 is SGHTA and CDR2 is FQGNSA. The CDR3 runs 14 residues. This clone was detected a few times. TCRdb's table, derived via immunoSEQ multiplex PCR, lists solely in-frame clones and lacks some. The sample holds around 1 million clones; about 80% are singletons and the top ten take 1.5%. Material: memory CD4+ T cells sorted from blood. The subset: CD45RA-negative fraction. V is TRBV7-2 and J is TRBJ2-1; 8 bases align to TRBD1. This sequence was found in a man in his late teens or twenties in good health. CDR3 DNA: TGTGCCAGCAGCGAAGGACAGGGTGGCAATGAGCAGTTCTTC. It codes for CASSEGQGGNEQFF.